The present T cell receptor (beta chain) was sequenced within a study of beta chain features in type 1 diabetes. This clone was counted a few times. What was sequenced were expressed TCRB transcripts, since all of the isolated RNA had been reverse transcribed. TCRdb keeps only in-frame clones here, not all; method: immunoSEQ multiplex PCR. The sample lists 900,000 or so clones, roughly 17% occurring once. V lost 4 bases, J lost 4 bases, and 13 bases lay in between. Looked up from germline, CDR1 is SGHNT and CDR2 is YYREEE (reference sequence). This CDR3 has 14 residues. The J gene is TRBJ2-3, the V gene TRBV5-4; D may be TRBD2 (5 bases). The sample taken for sequencing was naive CD4+ T cells from blood. This receptor was obtained from a woman younger than 35 in good health. CDR3 sequence: CASSQELGPDTQYF. In DNA form, the CDR3 reads TGTGCCAGCAGCCAGGAACTAGGTCCAGATACGCAGTATTTT. Complete variable domain (other parts from reference TRBV5-4 and TRBJ2-3): ETGVTQSPTHLIKTRGQQVTLRCSSQSGHNTVSWYQQALGQGPQFIFQYYREEENGRGNFPPRFSGLQFPNYSSELNVNALELDDSALYLCASSQELGPDTQYFGPGTRLTVL.